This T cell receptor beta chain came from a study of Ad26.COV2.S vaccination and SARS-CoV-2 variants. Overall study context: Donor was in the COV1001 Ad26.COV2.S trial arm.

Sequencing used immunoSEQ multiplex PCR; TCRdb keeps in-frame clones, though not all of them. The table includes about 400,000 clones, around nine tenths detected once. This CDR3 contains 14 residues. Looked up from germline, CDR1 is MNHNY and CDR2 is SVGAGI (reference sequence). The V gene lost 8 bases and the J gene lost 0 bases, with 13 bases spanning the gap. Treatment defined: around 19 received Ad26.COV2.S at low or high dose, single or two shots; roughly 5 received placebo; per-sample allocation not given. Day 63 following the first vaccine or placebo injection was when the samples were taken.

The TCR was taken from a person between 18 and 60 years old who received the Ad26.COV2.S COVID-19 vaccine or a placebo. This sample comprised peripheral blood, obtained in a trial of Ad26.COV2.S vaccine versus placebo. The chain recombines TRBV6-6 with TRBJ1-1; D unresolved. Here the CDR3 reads CASSPLNMNTEAFF. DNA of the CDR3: TGTGCCAGCTCCCCTCTTAACATGAACACTGAAGCTTTCTTT.